These 26 T cell receptor beta chains were all obtained from the same sample, sequenced in a study of blood T cell repertoires in COVID-19. Assay used: immunoSEQ multiplex PCR; TCRdb lists only in-frame clones, some missing. The data contain 150,000 to 200,000 clones, roughly 80% of them singletons. The sample consisted of peripheral blood. Receptors originate from a woman aged 80 or over with acute or convalescent COVID-19.

This chain connects TRBV3-1 (or the pseudogene TRBV3-2) to TRBJ2-7, with TRBD2 as a possible D gene (6 bases). From germline, CDR1 is LGHDT and CDR2 YNNKEL (reference sequence). The V gene lost 2 bases and the J gene lost 2 bases, with 13 bases spanning the gap. The CDR3 is made up of 15 amino acids. The CDR3 sequence: CASSQFGGSAYEQYF. The CDR3 DNA sequence: TGTGCCAGCAGCCAATTCGGGGGATCCGCCTACGAGCAGTACTTC.

V is TRBV27 and J is TRBJ1-6; D is possibly TRBD1 (5 bases). Trimming removed 9 bases from V and 0 bases from J, with 9 bases in between. Germline V CDR1 and CDR2: MNHEY, SMNVEV (reference sequence). The CDR3 runs to 14 residues. Here the CDR3 DNA reads TGTGCCAGTGGGGGGAGCTCCTATAATTCACCCCTCCACTTT. It yields the protein CASGGSSYNSPLHF.

This clone came up once. This sequence joins TRBV9 and TRBJ2-1; TRBD2 agrees at 10 bases. CDR3 length: 14 amino acids. Germline CDR1 SGDLS, CDR2 YYNGEE. V shed 7 bases and J 5 bases; nucleotides not matched to a gene: 6. The CDR3 spells CASGIAGGHNEQFF. The DNA of the CDR3 is TGTGCCAGCGGAATAGCGGGGGGCCACAATGAGCAGTTCTTC. Supplemented by reference TRBV9 and TRBJ2-1, the full variable domain reads DSGVTQTPKHLITATGQRVTLRCSPRSGDLSVYWYQQSLDQGLQFLIQYYNGEERAKGNILERFSAQQFPDLHSELNLSSLELGDSALYFCASGIAGGHNEQFFGPGTRLTVL.

The V call is TRBV6-1, the J call TRBJ1-2, with 9 nucleotides matching TRBD1. Germline CDR1 is MNHNS and CDR2 is SASEGT. The V and J ends lost 1 base and 4 bases, in that order; junction bases with no gene match: 1. The CDR3 runs to 14 residues. The CDR3 loop is CASSEEDRGYGYTF. In DNA, the CDR3 is TGTGCCAGCAGTGAAGAGGACAGGGGCTATGGCTACACCTTC.

This clone was detected only once. This chain joins TRBV11-2 and TRBJ1-2; TRBD1 matches 7 bases. This CDR3 has 14 residues. V shed 5 bases, J shed 4 bases, and the junction held 7 bases outside the gene matches. Germline V gene data show CDR1 as SGHAT and CDR2 as FQNNGV. CDR3 sequence (DNA): TGTGCCAGCAGCCCAACAGGGGCCTTCTATGGCTACACCTTC. Translating gives CASSPTGAFYGYTF.

This clone was observed once. This chain uses TRBV28 with TRBJ2-3, with a possible D match to TRBD2 (6 bases). The CDR3 has 14 amino acids. Germline loops: CDR1 MDHEN, CDR2 SYDVKM. The ends were cut back, 7 bases at V and 6 bases at J, with 17 bases in the middle. CDR3 residues: CASTSSGGTDTQYF. CDR3 bases: TGTGCCAGCACCTCCTCCGGGGGAACTGATACGCAGTATTTT.

The chain recombines TRBV18 with TRBJ1-6, with 9 bases identical to TRBD1. Germline CDR1 and CDR2: KGHSH and LQKENI. J lost 5 bases, V lost 3 bases, and 5 bases had no gene match. The CDR3 totals 16 residues. The CDR3 loop is CASSPFGQGNNSPLHF. The CDR3 nucleotides are TGTGCCAGCTCACCTTTCGGACAGGGGAATAATTCACCCCTCCACTTT.

CDR3 residues: CASSYDRTRTEAFF. CDR3 in DNA: TGTGCCAGCAGTTACGACAGGACCCGCACTGAAGCTTTCTTT. The rearrangement links TRBV6-5 to TRBJ1-1; D is perhaps TRBD1 (6 bases). There are 14 residues in the CDR3. V lost 2 bases and J lost 4, with 11 bases in between. From germline, CDR1 is MNHEY and CDR2 SVGAGI.

This clone was seen more than once but under ten times. The V gene is TRBV6-2 or TRBV6-3, the J gene TRBJ1-1; D might be TRBD1 (5 bases). The V gene's germline CDR1 is MNHEY and CDR2 SVGEGT. V lost 6 bases to trimming and J lost 6 bases, with 11 bases between them. The CDR3 is made up of 12 amino acids. The CDR3 here is CASSLGHSEAFF. The DNA of the CDR3 is TGTGCCAGCAGCCTAGGACACTCTGAAGCTTTCTTT.

The chain is built from TRBV19 and TRBJ2-3; 14 bases map to TRBD2. The V segment lost 4 bases and the J segment 3 bases; nucleotides outside the gene matches: 6. The germline V gene has CDR1 LNHDA and CDR2 SQIVND (reference sequence). This CDR3 has 17 residues. The CDR3 region has the DNA TGTGCCAGTAGTACGGGACTAGCGGGAGAGTTGACAGATACGCAGTATTTT. Protein sequence: CASSTGLAGELTDTQYF.

CDR3 sequence reads: CASTTSGGPLEQYF. CDR3 nucleotide sequence: TGTGCCAGTACCACTAGCGGGGGACCGTTGGAGCAGTACTTC. This sequence joins TRBV25-1 and TRBJ2-7; TRBD2 aligns across 11 bases. The CDR3 contains 14 residues. Germline V gives CDR1 MGHDK, CDR2 SYGVNS. Trimming removed 9 bases from V and 7 bases from J; junction bases left unmatched: 11.

The chain combines TRBV10-3 with TRBJ2-1; TRBD2 matches at 8 bases. CDR1 is ENHRY, CDR2 SYGVKD, per germline. The CDR3 has 14 residues. V lost 3 bases and J lost 5; bases outside the gene matches: 3. CDR3 sequence: CAISETGGHNEQFF. The CDR3 coding sequence is TGTGCCATCAGTGAAACGGGGGGGCACAATGAGCAGTTCTTC.

The chain recombines TRBV19 with TRBJ2-2, with a weak D call TRBD2 (6 bases). The germline V and J ends were trimmed by 1 base and 5 bases, with 17 bases remaining between them. CDR3 length: 17 residues. Germline assignment: CDR1 LNHDA and CDR2 SQIVND (reference sequence). CDR3 protein: CASSIGPGVGNTGELFF. The CDR3 DNA reads as TGTGCCAGTAGTATAGGTCCGGGAGTCGGGAATACCGGGGAGCTGTTTTTT.

The chain links TRBV5-4 to TRBJ2-7; a possible D gene is TRBD1 (6 bases). V was clipped by 4 bases and J by 2 bases, with 16 bases between them. The CDR3 length is 15 residues. Germline CDR1 reads SGHNT; CDR2 reads YYREEE (reference sequence). In DNA form, the CDR3 reads TGTGCCAGCAGCCCCGCCCCGGACAGCCCCTACGAGCAGTACTTC. Protein product: CASSPAPDSPYEQYF. The variable domain in full, completed from reference TRBV5-4 and TRBJ2-7, reads ETGVTQSPTHLIKTRGQQVTLRCSSQSGHNTVSWYQQALGQGPQFIFQYYREEENGRGNFPPRFSGLQFPNYSSELNVNALELDDSALYLCASSPAPDSPYEQYFGPGTRLTVT.

The chain recombines TRBV29-1 with TRBJ2-1; TRBD2 aligns across 11 bases. The CDR3 is 15 amino acids. From germline, CDR1 is SQVTM and CDR2 ANQGSEA. The junction had 6 bases not matched to a gene; V was cut back by 4 bases and J by 4 bases. CDR3 region: CSVARSSGGYNEQFF. DNA of the CDR3: TGCAGCGTTGCGCGGTCTAGCGGGGGGTACAATGAGCAGTTCTTC.

The CDR3: CASSFPRGSYGYTF. For the CDR3, the DNA is TGTGCCAGCAGTTTTCCCAGGGGGTCCTATGGCTACACCTTC. This chain uses TRBV28 with TRBJ1-2, with 7 nucleotides matching TRBD1. Germline-derived CDR1 and CDR2 are MDHEN and SYDVKM. The CDR3 spans 14 residues. Trimming removed 3 bases from V and 4 bases from J; junction bases left unmatched: 5.

The V gene is TRBV5-8, the J gene TRBJ1-4; 9 bases agree with TRBD1. Germline values: CDR1 SGHTS, CDR2 YDEGEE. The J segment lost 7 bases and the V segment lost 2 bases, leaving 6 bases of the junction unmatched. CDR3 length equals 15 residues. The CDR3 reads CASSFGQGTIEKLFF. The CDR3 bases are TGTGCCAGCAGCTTCGGACAGGGGACAATTGAAAAACTGTTTTTT. Together with reference TRBV5-8 and TRBJ1-4, the CDR3 gives the full variable domain: EAGVTQSPTHLIKTRGQQATLRCSPISGHTSVYWYQQALGLGLQFLLWYDEGEERNRGNFPPRFSGRQFPNYSSELNVNALELEDSALYLCASSFGQGTIEKLFFGSGTQLSVL.

The chain uses TRBV7-9 and TRBJ2-7, with 7 bases lining up with TRBD1. From germline, CDR1 is SEHNR and CDR2 FQNEAQ (reference sequence). V lost 7 bases to trimming and J lost 0 bases; unmatched junction nucleotides: 6. The CDR3 spans 14 residues. CDR3 region: CASTRTGSSYEQYF. DNA for the CDR3: TGTGCCAGCACCAGGACAGGCAGCTCCTACGAGCAGTACTTC.

The chain couples TRBV5-1 to TRBJ2-2, with 10 bases aligning to TRBD1. V shed 6 bases and J 3 bases; nucleotides not matched to a gene: 2. The CDR3 has 14 residues. Germline V gene data show CDR1 as SGHRS and CDR2 as YFSETQ. Written as DNA, the CDR3 is TGCGCCAGCAAGGGGACAGGGGACACCGGGGAGCTGTTTTTT. This encodes CASKGTGDTGELFF.

The V call is TRBV2, the J call TRBJ2-7; TRBD1 is a possible D gene (5 bases). The V gene's germline CDR1 is SNHLY and CDR2 FYNNEI. This CDR3 comprises 13 residues. V was shortened by 6 bases and J by 5 bases, with 14 bases between the two germline ends. The CDR3 here is CASRGLTVHEQYF. Here the CDR3 DNA reads TGTGCCAGCAGAGGCCTGACAGTCCACGAGCAGTACTTC.

V gene TRBV5-4 combines with J gene TRBJ2-7; 7 bases align to TRBD1. CDR3 size: 15 residues. Trimming at V came to 3 bases and at J to 2 bases, leaving 8 bases not matched to a gene. Per the germline V gene, CDR1 is SGHNT and CDR2 is YYREEE (reference sequence). CDR3 loop: CASSSHLQGAYEQYF. The CDR3, as DNA: TGTGCCAGCAGCTCACACCTGCAGGGGGCCTACGAGCAGTACTTC.

The chain recombines TRBV10-3 with TRBJ2-2; the match to TRBD2 covers 7 bases. The trim removed 2 bases at V and 6 bases at J, leaving 6 bases unmatched. There are 15 residues in the CDR3. Germline CDR1 and CDR2: ENHRY and SYGVKD. The CDR3 sequence: CAISEGGDLAGELFF. The CDR3 DNA reads as TGTGCCATCAGTGAGGGGGGGGATTTGGCCGGGGAGCTGTTTTTT.

This chain links TRBV30 with TRBJ2-2, with 8 positions matching TRBD2. CDR3 length: 15 amino acids. With 2 bases clipped from V and 6 bases from J, the junction kept 8 bases outside the gene matches. CDR1 and CDR2 from the germline V gene are GTSNPN and SVGIG (reference sequence). The CDR3 region has the DNA TGTGCCTGGAGTCGCGGACTAGCTGGCGCCGGGGAGCTGTTTTTT. Amino acids: CAWSRGLAGAGELFF.

A single count supports this clone. The CDR3 protein is CASSSPLEQAANYGYTF. DNA of the CDR3: TGTGCCAGCAGCTCCCCTTTAGAACAGGCAGCTAACTATGGCTACACCTTC. The chain combines TRBV5-4 with TRBJ1-2; weak D call: TRBD1 (5 bases). V lost 3 bases to trimming and J lost 0 bases, with 18 bases between them. The CDR3 spans 17 residues. Per germline, CDR1 SGHNT and CDR2 YYREEE (reference sequence).

This clone was counted a few times. The CDR3 sequence is CASSPGTGGTNTIYF. Here the CDR3 DNA reads TGTGCCAGCTCCCCCGGGACAGGGGGTACGAACACCATATATTTT. The rearrangement uses TRBV18 and TRBJ1-3; 11 bases map to TRBD1. This CDR3 comprises 15 residues. From germline, CDR1 is KGHSH and CDR2 LQKENI. With V trimmed by 6 bases and J by 7 bases, 8 bases remained unmatched.

This clone has only a few counts. The chain carries TRBV7-9 and TRBJ2-2; a possible D gene is TRBD2 (5 bases). The CDR3 runs 16 residues. Germline V CDR1 and CDR2: SEHNR, FQNEAQ (reference sequence). Trimming left V 5 bases short and J 2 bases short, with 15 bases between. The CDR3 DNA sequence: TGTGCCAGCAGCACCAACACGGGAACAAACACCGGGGAGCTGTTTTTT. Its protein is CASSTNTGTNTGELFF.